Presented here are 2 T cell receptor beta chains from one specimen sequenced in a study of cytomegalovirus exposure and HLA in healthy donors. The PCR employed 60 Vbeta primers together with 13 Jbeta primers. Assay: immunoSEQ multiplex PCR; the TCRdb copy retains only in-frame clones and omits some. This table holds approximately 170,000 clones, 60% to 85% found once. The sequenced material came from PBMCs. Receptor source: a female donor in good health and CMV-seronegative.

J is TRBJ2-1 and V is TRBV7-9; 11 bases line up with TRBD1. CDR1 is SEHNR, CDR2 FQNEAQ, per germline (reference sequence). V lost 6 bases, J lost 7 bases, and 8 bases stayed unmatched. The CDR3 runs 15 residues. The CDR3 DNA reads TGTGCCAGCAGTCCCGGGACAGGGGGTAGGAATGAGCAGTTCTTC. Protein product: CASSPGTGGRNEQFF.

This sequence joins TRBV2 and TRBJ1-5, with TRBD1 as a possible D gene (6 bases). CDR3 length equals 13 residues. V gave up 5 bases and J gave up 6 bases, with 11 bases separating them. The V gene's germline CDR1 is SNHLY and CDR2 FYNNEI. Here the CDR3 reads CASSMGARQPQHF. CDR3 DNA: TGTGCCAGCAGTATGGGGGCGCGTCAGCCCCAGCATTTT.